Listed below are T cell receptor beta chains from one sample, sequenced in a study of T cells after yellow fever vaccination. TCRdb re-derived calls from the 5' RACE reads in MiXCR, one entry per CDR3 protein. There are some 340,000 distinct CDR3 sequences in the sample; over 3.5% occur only once, and around 23% lies in the top ten. The specimen comprised PBMCs, sampled 5 days after the yellow fever booster vaccination. These receptors were taken from a man between 18 and 35 years old who received the YFV17D yellow fever vaccine. Both conserved end residues are part of each CDR3. A D gene is named only where the DNA matches it firmly. Size tells how often a clone was seen (once, few, many) or the class of an expanded clone, and some rows leave it out.

clone size | J gene | D gene | V gene | CDR3 DNA | CDR3 protein
few | TRBJ2-3 | TRBD2 | TRBV5-1 | TGCGCCAGCAGCTTGGAAGCGGGGGGGCCCTCACAGTATTTT | CASSLEAGGPSQYF
many | TRBJ1-2 | . | TRBV5-1 | TGCGCCAGCAGCTTGGATACGGGGGCGGATGGCTACACCTTC | CASSLDTGADGYTF
many | TRBJ1-1 | TRBD1 | TRBV29-1 | TGCAGCGGTGGACAGGCCACTGAAGCTTTCTTT | CSGGQATEAFF
. | TRBJ2-7 | TRBD1 | TRBV5-1 | TGCGCCAGCAGCTTGGTCGGGACAGGAGCCTACGAGCAGTACTTC | CASSLVGTGAYEQYF
few | TRBJ2-1 | TRBD1 | TRBV5-1 | TGCGCCAGCAGCCCCCGGGACAGGGCGGCTAGCGAGCAGTTCTTC | CASSPRDRAASEQFF
few | TRBJ2-7 | . | TRBV6-2/TRBV6-3 | TGTGCCACCTGGAAAAGGGTCCGGAATAACAACGAGCAGTACTTC | CATWKRVRNNNEQYF
few | TRBJ1-6 | TRBD1 | TRBV5-6 | TGTGCCAGCAGTCGGGACAGCCTGCCCACTGGGGTCCTCCACTTT | CASSRDSLPTGVLHF
many | TRBJ2-1 | TRBD1 | TRBV12-3/TRBV12-4 | TGTGCCAGCAGACAGGGGATCGGGAATGAGCAGTTCTTC | CASRQGIGNEQFF
few | TRBJ2-3 | . | TRBV12-3/TRBV12-4 | TGTGCCAGCAGTTTTTACCAGGCCGCTAGCACAGATACGCAGTATTTT | CASSFYQAASTDTQYF
. | TRBJ2-3 | . | TRBV20-1 | TGCAGTGCCCCTACTACGCAGGGGTCCGACACAGATACGCAGTATTTT | CSAPTTQGSDTDTQYF
. | TRBJ2-1 | TRBD2 | TRBV12-3/TRBV12-4 | TGTGCCAGCAGTTTCCGACTAGCGAGCGATGAGCAGTTCTTC | CASSFRLASDEQFF
. | TRBJ2-5 | TRBD2 | TRBV7-2 | TGTGCCAGCAGCTTCACTAGCGGGGGGGGAGAGACCCAGTACTTC | CASSFTSGGGETQYF
. | TRBJ2-1 | . | TRBV7-6 | TGTGCCAGCCTACACCCGTGGATTGGGCTCAGCTCCTACAATGAGCAGTTCTTC | CASLHPWIGLSSYNEQFF
. | TRBJ1-1 | . | TRBV12-3/TRBV12-4 | TGTGCCAGCAGTCCCCCAGGGATCTCAGCTTTCTTT | CASSPPGISAFF
many | TRBJ2-3 | TRBD2 | TRBV5-1 | TGCGCCAGCAGCTTGGATGTGGGGGGGAGAGATACGCAGTATTTT | CASSLDVGGRDTQYF
few | TRBJ2-3 | TRBD1 | TRBV7-9 | TGTGCCAGCAGCCCAGGGGGACAGGGACGTGACGCAGATACGCAGTATTTT | CASSPGGQGRDADTQYF
few | TRBJ2-3 | TRBD1 | TRBV24-1 | TGTGCCATCGGGACAGAATACACAGATACGCAGTATTTT | CAIGTEYTDTQYF
. | TRBJ1-5 | TRBD1 | TRBV6-2/TRBV6-3 | TGTGCCAGCAGTTACTCATGGACAGGGATTGACCATCAGCCCCAGCATTTT | CASSYSWTGIDHQPQHF
. | TRBJ2-4 | . | TRBV10-2 | TGCGCCAGCAGGGCCACGGGGGCCAAAAACATTCAGTACTTC | CASRATGAKNIQYF
. | TRBJ2-2 | TRBD1 | TRBV19 | TGTGCCAGTGCGCGTGGACAGGGGAAGGCCGGGGAGCTGTTTTTT | CASARGQGKAGELFF
many | TRBJ2-5 | . | TRBV6-5 | TGTGCCAGCAGTTACCGTCGGGGGAGCCACCAAGAGACCCAGTACTTC | CASSYRRGSHQETQYF
. | TRBJ2-4 | . | TRBV5-1 | TGCGCCAGCAGCTTGGAGACCCCTCAGAACATTCAGTACTTC | CASSLETPQNIQYF
many | TRBJ1-2 | TRBD1 | TRBV5-1 | TGCGCCAGCAGCTTGGCGACAGGGCGATCGCGTGGCTACACCTTC | CASSLATGRSRGYTF
many | TRBJ2-1 | TRBD1 | TRBV3-1 | TGTGCCAGCAGCCCCTCCGGGACAGGCACCTACAATGAGCAGTTCTTC | CASSPSGTGTYNEQFF
few | TRBJ2-3 | . | TRBV9 | TGTGCCAGCAGCCAGGGTGGGCGGGGCGTCGATACGCAGTATTTT | CASSQGGRGVDTQYF
. | TRBJ1-3 | . | TRBV6-5 | TGTGCCAGCAGTTACTCGGGCAGGAATGGAAACACCATATATTTT | CASSYSGRNGNTIYF